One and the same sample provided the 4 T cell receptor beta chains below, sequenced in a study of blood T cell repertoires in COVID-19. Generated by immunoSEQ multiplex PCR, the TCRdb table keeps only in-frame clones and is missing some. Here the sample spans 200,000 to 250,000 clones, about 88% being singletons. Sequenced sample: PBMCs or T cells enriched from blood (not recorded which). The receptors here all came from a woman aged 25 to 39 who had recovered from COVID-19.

The CDR3 region is CASSVAGSLSYNSPLHF. The CDR3 coding sequence is TGTGCCAGCAGCGTAGCGGGATCCCTCTCCTATAATTCACCCCTCCACTTT. This chain links TRBV9 with TRBJ1-6; D remains ambiguous. The germline V and J ends were trimmed by 0 bases and 0 bases, with 10 bases remaining between them. This CDR3 contains 17 residues. Germline lookup yields CDR1 SGDLS and CDR2 YYNGEE. Looking up the rest from reference TRBV9 and TRBJ1-6 gives the full variable domain: DSGVTQTPKHLITATGQRVTLRCSPRSGDLSVYWYQQSLDQGLQFLIQYYNGEERAKGNILERFSAQQFPDLHSELNLSSLELGDSALYFCASSVAGSLSYNSPLHFGNGTRLTVT.

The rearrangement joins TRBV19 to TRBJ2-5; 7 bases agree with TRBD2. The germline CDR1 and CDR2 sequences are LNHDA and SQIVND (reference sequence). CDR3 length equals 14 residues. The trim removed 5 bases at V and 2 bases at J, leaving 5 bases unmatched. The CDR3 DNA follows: TGTGCCAGTAGTTTCACTAGCGCACAAGAGACCCAGTACTTC. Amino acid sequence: CASSFTSAQETQYF.

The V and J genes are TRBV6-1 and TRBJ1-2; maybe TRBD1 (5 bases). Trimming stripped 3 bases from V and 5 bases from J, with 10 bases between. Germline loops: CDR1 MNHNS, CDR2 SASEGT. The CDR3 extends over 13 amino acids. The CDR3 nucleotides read TGTGCCAGCAGTGAGATGGGGCTTTATGGCTACACCTTC. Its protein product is CASSEMGLYGYTF.

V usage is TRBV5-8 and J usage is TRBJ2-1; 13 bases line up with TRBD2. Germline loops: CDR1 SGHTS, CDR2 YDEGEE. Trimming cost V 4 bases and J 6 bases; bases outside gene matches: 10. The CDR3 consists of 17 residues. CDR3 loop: CASSRPGLAGFGNEQFF. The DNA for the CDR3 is TGTGCCAGCAGCCGCCCGGGACTAGCGGGGTTTGGCAATGAGCAGTTCTTC.